Below are 26 T cell receptor beta chains sequenced from a single sample in a study of cytomegalovirus exposure and HLA in healthy donors. Measured with immunoSEQ multiplex PCR; TCRdb has only the in-frame clones, and not every one. The sample has some 140,000 clones; approximately 87% are singletons. Sequenced input: PBMCs. These receptors all come from a man younger than 35 in good health and CMV-seronegative.

The chain links TRBV19 to TRBJ2-7, with D tentatively TRBD1 (6 bases). V dropped 9 bases and J dropped 2 bases, with 20 bases sitting between them. CDR3 length: 15 amino acids. The V gene's germline CDR1 is LNHDA and CDR2 SQIVND (reference sequence). The CDR3 spells CASSPRGHDAYEQYF. In DNA form, the CDR3 reads TGTGCCAGCTCCCCCCGGGGACACGATGCCTACGAGCAGTACTTC.

The V and J genes are TRBV7-9 and TRBJ1-6; TRBD1 agrees at 8 bases. Per the germline V gene, CDR1 is SEHNR and CDR2 is FQNEAQ (reference sequence). The V and J ends lost 4 bases and 4 bases, in that order; junction bases with no gene match: 9. The CDR3 spans 17 residues. The CDR3 nucleotides are TGTGCCAGCAGCTCCCTCCAGGGGGCTAAGTATAATTCACCCCTCCACTTT. Protein: CASSSLQGAKYNSPLHF.

This sequence joins TRBV6-6 and TRBJ2-1; 10 nucleotides match TRBD2. The CDR3 totals 16 residues. Trimming removed 6 bases from V and 7 bases from J; junction bases left unmatched: 12. Germline assignment: CDR1 MNHNY and CDR2 SVGAGI (reference sequence). The CDR3 spells CASRTGTSARGNEQFF. For the CDR3, the DNA is TGTGCCAGCAGGACCGGGACTAGCGCCCGGGGGAATGAGCAGTTCTTC.

The gene calls are TRBV4-1 and TRBJ2-7, with D maybe TRBD1 (5 bases). Germline V gives CDR1 MGHRA, CDR2 YSYEKL. The length of the CDR3 is 15 residues. V was clipped by 3 bases and J by 4 bases, with 16 bases between them. The CDR3 sequence: CASSHGHNPEYEQYF. The CDR3 nucleotides read TGCGCCAGCAGCCACGGACACAATCCGGAGTACGAGCAGTACTTC.

The chain employs TRBV6-5 and TRBJ1-5; weak D call: TRBD1 (5 bases). V was cut by 0 bases and J by 0 bases, with 6 bases left in between. Germline values: CDR1 MNHEY, CDR2 SVGAGI. The CDR3 has 15 residues. CDR3 amino acids: CASSYSQGSNQPQHF. The CDR3, as DNA: TGTGCCAGCAGTTACTCGCAGGGTAGCAATCAGCCCCAGCATTTT.

This chain uses TRBV5-4 with TRBJ2-2, with 11 positions matching TRBD1. From germline, CDR1 is SGHNT and CDR2 YYREEE (reference sequence). This CDR3 contains 16 residues. J gave up 2 bases and V 3 bases, and 3 bases lay outside the gene matches. CDR3 region: CASSSGQGANTGELFF. The CDR3 bases are TGTGCCAGCAGCTCCGGACAGGGGGCTAACACCGGGGAGCTGTTTTTT.

The CDR3 protein is CAISQEDTQYF. The CDR3 nucleotides read TGTGCCATCAGTCAGGAAGATACGCAGTATTTT. The chain joins TRBV10-3 to TRBJ2-3; no firm D call. Per germline, CDR1 ENHRY and CDR2 SYGVKD. Trimming removed 5 bases at V and 5 bases at J, with 5 bases between. There are 11 residues in the CDR3.

The V and J genes are TRBV25-1 and TRBJ2-2, with 7 bases fitting TRBD1. The trim removed 3 bases at V and 2 bases at J, leaving 9 bases unmatched. The V gene's germline CDR1 is MGHDK and CDR2 SYGVNS. This CDR3 has 17 amino acids. The chain's CDR3 is CASSDLLDRANTGELFF. Here the CDR3 DNA reads TGTGCCAGCAGTGACCTCCTAGACAGGGCAAACACCGGGGAGCTGTTTTTT.

V is TRBV27 and J is TRBJ2-1; D might be TRBD2 (6 bases). V lost 7 bases, J lost 1 base, and 20 bases lay in between. The CDR3 spans 17 residues. Per germline, CDR1 MNHEY and CDR2 SMNVEV (reference sequence). The CDR3 sequence: CASIRRDGLSSYNEQFF. The CDR3 DNA is TGTGCCAGCATCCGCCGGGACGGACTAAGTTCCTACAATGAGCAGTTCTTC.

This chain connects TRBV19 to TRBJ2-2, with D perhaps TRBD1 (6 bases). V dropped 6 bases and J dropped 1 base, with 9 bases sitting between them. The CDR3 loop spans 14 amino acids. CDR1 LNHDA and CDR2 SQIVND come from the germline V gene (reference sequence). In DNA, the CDR3 is TGTGCCAGTAGGCCACAGGGGAACACCGGGGAGCTGTTTTTT. Protein sequence: CASRPQGNTGELFF.

In DNA form, the CDR3 reads TGCGCCAGCAGCCAGACGGGTGCCTCCTACAATGAGCAGTTCTTC. Its translation is CASSQTGASYNEQFF. J is TRBJ2-1 and V is TRBV4-3, with unresolved D. Trimming stripped 3 bases from V and 0 bases from J, with 9 bases between. This CDR3 is built from 15 residues. Germline V CDR1 and CDR2: LGHNA, YSLEER.

This clone was picked up one time. The V gene is TRBV5-6, the J gene TRBJ2-7; D perhaps matches TRBD1 (6 bases). Germline assignment: CDR1 SGHDT and CDR2 YYEEEE. There are 15 residues in the CDR3. Trimming removed 3 bases from V and 0 bases from J, with 13 bases in between. CDR3 sequence reads: CASSSTGQTSYEQYF. The CDR3 region has the DNA TGTGCCAGCAGCTCGACGGGACAAACCTCCTACGAGCAGTACTTC.

The gene calls are TRBV7-2 and TRBJ2-7; possibly TRBD1 for D (6 bases). The germline CDR1 and CDR2 sequences are SGHTA and FQGNSA. CDR3 length: 15 residues. V shed 1 base and J shed 0 bases, with 10 bases lying between them. The CDR3 reads CASSLVQGSSYEQYF. CDR3 nucleotides: TGTGCCAGCAGCTTAGTCCAGGGGTCCTCCTACGAGCAGTACTTC.

This rearrangement joins TRBV7-9 to TRBJ2-1; TRBD1 aligns across 9 bases. The trim removed 1 base at V and 4 bases at J, leaving 5 bases unmatched. This CDR3 comprises 16 residues. Looked up from germline, CDR1 is SEHNR and CDR2 is FQNEAQ (reference sequence). CDR3 sequence reads: CASSLDGTGRYNEQFF. The CDR3 region has the DNA TGTGCCAGCAGCTTAGACGGGACAGGGCGTTACAATGAGCAGTTCTTC.

This rearrangement joins TRBV2 to TRBJ1-2; 8 nucleotides align to TRBD1. Germline V lookup: CDR1 SNHLY, CDR2 FYNNEI. J lost 7 bases, V lost 7 bases, and 11 bases had no gene match. CDR3 size: 14 residues. The CDR3 region is CASTDDRGAGGYTF. In nucleotides, the CDR3 is TGTGCCAGCACTGATGACAGGGGCGCTGGTGGCTACACCTTC.

This clone was observed once. The genes are TRBV5-1 and TRBJ2-5, with 9 bases matching TRBD1. This CDR3 has 13 amino acids. The V gene end was trimmed by 4 bases and the J gene end by 4 bases; junction bases not matched to a gene: 2. Germline V gene lookup returns CDR1 SGHRS and CDR2 YFSETQ. CDR3 region: CASSLGQGETQYF. CDR3 sequence (DNA): TGCGCCAGCAGCCTGGGACAGGGAGAGACCCAGTACTTC.

The chain employs TRBV6-5 and TRBJ1-2, with 7 bases fitting TRBD1. This CDR3 is 14 amino acids long. The J segment lost 3 bases and the V segment lost 3 bases, leaving 4 bases of the junction unmatched. The germline V gene has CDR1 MNHEY and CDR2 SVGAGI. CDR3 loop: CASSYGTGDYGYTF. CDR3 nucleotides: TGTGCCAGCAGTTATGGAACAGGGGACTATGGCTACACCTTC.

This clone was observed once. The chain joins TRBV7-6 to TRBJ1-2; 7 nucleotides line up with TRBD1. Germline lookup yields CDR1 SGHVS and CDR2 FNYEAQ. Unmatched junction bases numbered 7, after V lost 4 bases and J lost 8 bases. The CDR3 sequence is 13 residues long. The CDR3 reads CASSSKTGQGYTF. The CDR3 DNA reads as TGTGCCAGCAGCTCCAAGACAGGGCAAGGCTACACCTTC.

The chain employs TRBV28 and TRBJ2-7; TRBD2 matches 14 bases. Germline values: CDR1 MDHEN, CDR2 SYDVKM. The CDR3 is 15 residues long. The ends lost 5 bases at V and 3 bases at J; junction bases unmatched: 3. In nucleotides, the CDR3 is TGTGCCAGCAGTACGGGACTAGCGGGAGTCTACGAGCAGTACTTC. As protein: CASSTGLAGVYEQYF.

This clone was observed a handful of times. The V gene is TRBV2, the J gene TRBJ1-5; 7 bases are a match to TRBD1. V shed 2 bases, J shed 1 base, and the junction held 2 bases outside the gene matches. The CDR3 runs 15 residues. Germline CDR1 and CDR2: SNHLY and FYNNEI. The CDR3 region has the DNA TGTGCCAGCAGTGAACGAGGGGGCAGCAATCAGCCCCAGCATTTT. This translates into CASSERGGSNQPQHF.

The table lists this clone with a count of one. DNA of the CDR3: TGTGCCAGCTCACCATCGTACAGGGGCGGAGGTATCGGTGGAACTAATGAAAAACTGTTTTTT. This encodes CASSPSYRGGGIGGTNEKLFF. The chain is built from TRBV18 and TRBJ1-4; 7 bases match TRBD1. V lost 2 bases to trimming and J lost 1 base; unmatched junction nucleotides: 19. This CDR3 is built from 21 residues. Germline loops: CDR1 KGHSH, CDR2 LQKENI.

This clone was recorded only once. The J gene is TRBJ1-1, the V gene TRBV19; 7 positions match TRBD1. V lost 5 bases and J lost 2; bases outside the gene matches: 11. This CDR3 is 16 amino acids long. Looked up from germline, CDR1 is LNHDA and CDR2 is SQIVND (reference sequence). Here the CDR3 DNA reads TGTGCCAGTAGTCACGGAATCGACAGGGTAAACACTGAAGCTTTCTTT. Protein: CASSHGIDRVNTEAFF.

V usage is TRBV6-6 and J usage is TRBJ1-1; D ambiguous. The CDR3 spans 14 residues. V gave up 6 bases and J gave up 5 bases, with 16 bases separating them. Per germline, CDR1 MNHNY and CDR2 SVGAGI (reference sequence). CDR3 region: CASSQSGEGTEAFF. The CDR3 DNA follows: TGTGCCAGCAGCCAAAGCGGAGAGGGAACTGAAGCTTTCTTT.

The chain employs TRBV7-9 and TRBJ1-1; D is ambiguous. V was trimmed by 5 bases and J by 1 base, leaving 14 bases between them. The CDR3 consists of 15 residues. Germline V gene data show CDR1 as SEHNR and CDR2 as FQNEAQ (reference sequence). CDR3 DNA sequence: TGTGCCAGCAGCACTGCCGGTAGTCCGAACACTGAAGCTTTCTTT. It codes for CASSTAGSPNTEAFF.

This chain uses TRBV7-2 with TRBJ2-1, with unresolved D. Germline V gene sequence: CDR1 SGHTA, CDR2 FQGNSA. The CDR3 is made up of 12 amino acids. V lost 2 bases and J lost 6, with 5 bases in between. The CDR3 spells CASSLSSNEQFF. The CDR3 DNA reads as TGTGCCAGCAGCTTATCGTCCAATGAGCAGTTCTTC.

CDR3 nucleotides: TGTGCCAGCAGCAGGGGACAGGGGCTGGCAGATACGCAGTATTTT. As protein: CASSRGQGLADTQYF. The rearrangement uses TRBV7-2 and TRBJ2-3; 10 bases are a match to TRBD1. Trimming removed 5 bases from V and 4 bases from J; junction bases left unmatched: 6. The CDR3 has 15 amino acids. Germline-derived CDR1 and CDR2 are SGHTA and FQGNSA.